The clone carrying this TCR beta chain was seen more than once but under ten times. This same CDR3 is encoded by further DNA sequences in the sample. This entry belongs to a study of blood T cell repertoires in COVID-19. In the authors' methods: Amplification of reference gene primers provided the estimated nucleated cell counts. The method was immunoSEQ multiplex PCR; TCRdb's version includes in-frame clones alone and lacks a portion of them. That table gives V, J and clone size, and the DNA gave D and trimming. This sample has some 250,000 clones, with 70% to 90% found just once. V lost 4 bases to trimming and J lost 7 bases, with 9 bases between them. This CDR3 has 12 residues. The germline V gene encodes CDR1 SGHRS and CDR2 YFSETQ.

The specimen sequenced was peripheral blood. The chain uses TRBV5-1 and TRBJ2-1; TRBD2 is a possible D gene (6 bases). The origin of this receptor is a woman aged 40 to 49 who had recovered from COVID-19. Here the CDR3 DNA reads TGCGCCAGCAGCCCGGCGGGGAATGAGCAGTTCTTC. Encoded protein: CASSPAGNEQFF.